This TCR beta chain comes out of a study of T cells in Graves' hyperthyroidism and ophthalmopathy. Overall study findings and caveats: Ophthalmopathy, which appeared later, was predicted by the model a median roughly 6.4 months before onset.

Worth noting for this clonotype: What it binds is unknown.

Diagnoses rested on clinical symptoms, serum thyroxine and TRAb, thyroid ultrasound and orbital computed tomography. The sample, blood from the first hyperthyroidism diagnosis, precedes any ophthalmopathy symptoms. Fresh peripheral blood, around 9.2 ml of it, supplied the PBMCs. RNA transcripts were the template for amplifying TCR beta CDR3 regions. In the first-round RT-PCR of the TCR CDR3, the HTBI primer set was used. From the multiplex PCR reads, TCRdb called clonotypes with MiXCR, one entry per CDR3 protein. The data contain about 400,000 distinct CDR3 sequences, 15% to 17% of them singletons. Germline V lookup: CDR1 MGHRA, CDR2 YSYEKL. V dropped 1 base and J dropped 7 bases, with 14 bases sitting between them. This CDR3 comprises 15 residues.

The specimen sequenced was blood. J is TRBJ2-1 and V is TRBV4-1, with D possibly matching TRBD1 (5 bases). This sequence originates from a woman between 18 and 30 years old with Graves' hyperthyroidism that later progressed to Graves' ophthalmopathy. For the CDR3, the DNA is TGCGCCAGCAGCCAAGTCTCTGGCAGGGCGAATGAGCAGTTCTTC. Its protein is CASSQVSGRANEQFF.